This TCR beta chain was recorded in a study of T cells in tuberculosis (dated by TCRdb to 2017 to 2018). Background on the whole study: To characterize T cells specific for the mycobacterial lipid antigen glucose monomycolate (GMM), the study used CD1B tetramers together with high-throughput TCR immunosequencing. A South African clinical cohort compared IGRA-negative adolescents, IGRA-positive adolescents with latent tuberculosis and adults with active tuberculosis, 10 to 11 per group. Beyond this particular receptor, the publication reports: Clinical samples were chosen by availability of cryopreserved specimens, and active tuberculosis cases were adults while controls were adolescents. An accuracy of around 88% (AUROC around 0.91) was reached by a classifier using the diverse GMM-specific repertoire, compared with 70% accuracy when GEM motif frequencies were used. Shorter CDR3-alpha lengths in active tuberculosis patients partly drove the smaller NN-distances, and the TCR-beta difference was not statistically significant. Smaller mean NN-distances to GMM-specific TCRs were observed in active tuberculosis TCR-alpha repertoires than in IGRA-negative controls, suggesting clonal expansion of GMM-specific TCRs.

As to this clone: Its target antigen remains unknown. The sample holds no much larger clone one base away, and base qualities are not on file.

At study entry, adolescents were screened for latent tuberculosis infection using a tuberculin skin test and the QuantiFERON-TB GOLD In-Tube IGRA. Immunosequencing of unsorted cryopreserved PBMC covered, on average, roughly 93,000 T cells per clinical donor. Eleven high schools in the Worcester region of the Western Cape, South Africa, served as enrollment sites for adolescents aged 12 to 18 years. Around ten M. tuberculosis-infected adolescents and roughly ten uninfected adolescents, matched for age and sex, were selected. For the adolescents, PBMC were isolated by density centrifugation from freshly drawn heparinized blood and then cryopreserved. For this chain, trimming is 5 bases at the V end and 4 bases at the J end, and the number of junction bases without a gene match is 8. The CDR3 runs 15 residues from the cysteine to the phenylalanine. The DNA shown is the 45-base CDR3, in frame from base 1. CDR1 ENHRY and CDR2 SYGVKD are derived from the germline V gene.

The immunoSEQ multiplex PCR assay was used to generate TCR libraries, with TCR-beta and/or TCR-alpha/delta assays applied to each sample. The amplified TCR libraries were sequenced using the Illumina high-throughput platform. The paper's processing steps were these. Clustering and dimensionality reduction relied on pairwise TCRdist distances among GMM-specific receptors from T cells that were either sorted ex vivo or expanded in vitro. Each clinical repertoire received a mean NN-distance score, defined as the average TCRdist to the nearest 10% of tetramer-positive reference sequences. To compute GEM TCR motif frequency, the fraction of unique TCRs matching known GEM sequences by V/J usage and CDR3 length was calculated. Linear discriminant analysis with leave-one-out cross-validation, implemented in scikit-learn, was used to classify active tuberculosis. TCRdb retrieved this table from immuneACCESS and kept in-frame rearrangements only. Not all clones are present; in checked studies, unresolved V genes account for under half, and no reason is known for the remainder. V and J calls and clone size are given by that table; D and trimming were obtained from the DNA. Within this sample are some 29,000 clones, with 85% to 90% of them counted one time only. Roughly 6.2% of the sample is held by the ten biggest clonotypes.

The clonotype was recovered from a donor between 5 and 29 years old with latent tuberculosis or without tuberculosis infection. Sequencing was performed on PBMCs. The rearrangement combines TRBV10-3 with TRBJ2-7; the junction holds 10 bases that match TRBD1. The CDR3 sequence is CAISYRTGGGYEQYF. The DNA reads as follows: TGTGCCATCAGTTACCGGACAGGGGGAGGGTACGAGCAGTACTTC.